Listed below are T cell receptor beta chains from one sample, sequenced in a study of blood T cell repertoires in COVID-19. Using immunoSEQ multiplex PCR, the repertoire was profiled, and TCRdb retains in-frame clones only, with some absent. The sample gives some 80,000 clones, around 88% of which show up once; roughly 5% is in the top ten. The sample comprised peripheral blood. Receptors were obtained from a woman aged 80 or over with active or convalescent COVID-19. CDR3s include the opening cysteine and the closing phenylalanine or tryptophan. Fields, in order: V gene, D gene, J gene, clone size, CDR3 DNA, CDR3 protein. A D gene is named only where the DNA matches it firmly. Not all rows give a size; the values are once, few, many and, for expanded clones, a class.

TRBV6-2/TRBV6-3	TRBD2	TRBJ2-5	once	TGTGCCAGCAGTTATACTAGCGCGCAGACCCAGTACTTC	CASSYTSAQTQYF
TRBV19	NA	TRBJ2-7	NA	TGTGCCAGTGTGGACAGAAGCTACGAGCAGTACTTC	CASVDRSYEQYF
TRBV4-3	TRBD2	TRBJ2-7	NA	TGCGCCAGCAGCCAAGACCTAGGGGAGACTAGCGGGAGTCCCGAGCAGTACTTC	CASSQDLGETSGSPEQYF
TRBV7-9	NA	TRBJ1-1	NA	TGTGCCAGCAGCTTGGGGGAGGGATCGAACACTGAAGCTTTCTTT	CASSLGEGSNTEAFF
TRBV24-1	TRBD1	TRBJ2-1	NA	TGTGCCACCAGTCCACCTTATAAGGGGGCGAATGAGCAGTTCTTC	CATSPPYKGANEQFF
TRBV18	TRBD1	TRBJ2-7	NA	TGTGCCAGCTCACAAGACAGGGTGGCCTACGAGCAGTACTTC	CASSQDRVAYEQYF
TRBV7-2	NA	TRBJ2-1	NA	TGTGCCAGCAGCCAGGGCTGGACCTACAATGAGCAGTTCTTC	CASSQGWTYNEQFF
TRBV6-5	NA	TRBJ2-3	NA	TGTGCCACCGTACAGATAGGTATACCAGATACGCAGTATTTT	CATVQIGIPDTQYF
TRBV19	NA	TRBJ2-6	NA	TGTGCCAGTAGTAGGAGGTTGTCCCTGGGGGCCAACGTCCTGACTTTC	CASSRRLSLGANVLTF
TRBV5-3	TRBD1	TRBJ1-6	NA	TGTGCCAGAACTCGACAGGGGACCTATAATTCACCCCTCCACTTT	CARTRQGTYNSPLHF
TRBV10-3	NA	TRBJ1-1	NA	TGTGCCATCAGTGAGTCGGGGGGGATGAACACTGAAGCTTTCTTT	CAISESGGMNTEAFF
TRBV25-1	TRBD2	TRBJ2-3	once	TGTGCCAGATCCCTAGCGGGGGGGTTCTGCGGTACGCAGTATTTT	CARSLAGGFCGTQYF
TRBV7-5	NA	TRBJ1-6	NA	TGTGCCAGAAGCGCCGTCAGGGGGTCTGATTCACCCCTCCACTTT	CARSAVRGSDSPLHF
TRBV19	NA	TRBJ2-1	NA	TGTGCCAGTCGTACCGGGGCGGGGAGGCCAGGGCGGGGTGAGCAGTTCTTC	CASRTGAGRPGRGEQFF
TRBV28	NA	TRBJ2-3	NA	TGTGCCAGCAGTTTTCCAGGTAACACAGATACGCAGTATTTT	CASSFPGNTDTQYF
TRBV9	NA	TRBJ2-3	NA	TGTGCCAGCTCGAGGGCGGGGTTCACAGATACGCAGTATTTT	CASSRAGFTDTQYF
TRBV6-5	TRBD1	TRBJ2-1	NA	TGTGCCAGCATCCGGGACAGGGGATACAATGAGCAGTTCTTC	CASIRDRGYNEQFF
TRBV9	NA	TRBJ1-3	few	TGTGCCAGCAGCTATCAGGGGACTGGAAACACCATATATTTT	CASSYQGTGNTIYF
TRBV4-3	NA	TRBJ2-1	NA	TGCGCCAGCAGCCCGTACGGGACCCCCAGGGGCAATGAGCAGTTCTTC	CASSPYGTPRGNEQFF
TRBV5-6	NA	TRBJ2-5	NA	TGTGCCAGCAGCTGGACAGACCAAGAGACCCAGTACTTC	CASSWTDQETQYF
TRBV15	NA	TRBJ1-3	once	TGTGCCACCAGCAGAGACCTGGGGGGGAAGAAAAACACCATATATTTT	CATSRDLGGKKNTIYF
TRBV18	TRBD2	TRBJ2-5	NA	TGTGCCAGCTCACCACCCGGCGGGGGACGAGAGACCCAGTACTTC	CASSPPGGGRETQYF
TRBV3-1/TRBV3-2	TRBD1	TRBJ2-7	NA	TGTGCCAGCAGCCAGTCCGGGACAGGGAGCTCCTACGAGCAGTACTTC	CASSQSGTGSSYEQYF
TRBV3-1/TRBV3-2	TRBD1	TRBJ1-2	NA	TGTGCCAGCAGCCAACCGGGACAGGGTAAGAATGGCTACACCTTC	CASSQPGQGKNGYTF
TRBV2	NA	TRBJ2-1	NA	TGTGCCAGCACCTCAACCCTAGGGGCTTACAATGAGCAGTTCTTC	CASTSTLGAYNEQFF
TRBV5-1	NA	TRBJ1-4	NA	TGCGCCAGCAGGCCTGGGACACCTAATGAAAAACTGTTTTTT	CASRPGTPNEKLFF
TRBV10-3	TRBD2	TRBJ2-1	NA	TGTGCCATCAGTACGGGACTAGCGGGGGTAGTCTCCTACAATGAGCAGTTCTTC	CAISTGLAGVVSYNEQFF
TRBV7-8	NA	TRBJ1-1	NA	TGTGCCAGCAGCTCCGGTTTCGGGACACACACTGAAGCTTTCTTT	CASSSGFGTHTEAFF
TRBV9	TRBD2	TRBJ2-1	NA	TGTGCCAGCAGCGTAGGCCCCATGGCGGGGGGGAACAATGAGCAGTTCTTC	CASSVGPMAGGNNEQFF
TRBV6-5	TRBD1	TRBJ2-2	NA	TGTGCCAGCAGTTCCCCCTCCGGGACAGCCACCGGGGAGCTGTTTTTT	CASSSPSGTATGELFF
TRBV28	TRBD1	TRBJ2-7	NA	TGTGCCAGCAGTTTACGACAGGGGGCGAGGGAGCAGTACTTC	CASSLRQGAREQYF
TRBV4-3	NA	TRBJ1-3	NA	TGCGCCAGCAGCCAACAGACAGGAACCTCTGGAAACACCATATATTTT	CASSQQTGTSGNTIYF
TRBV29-1	NA	TRBJ1-2	NA	TGCAGCGTTAGGAGGGAGACCTATGGCTACACCTTC	CSVRRETYGYTF
TRBV11-2	TRBD1	TRBJ2-7	NA	TGTGCCAGCAGCAACAGGGGGTACGAGCAGTACTTC	CASSNRGYEQYF
TRBV11-3	TRBD2	TRBJ2-2	NA	TGTGCCAGCAGCTTAGTCTCTAGCGGGAGAAGGACCGGGGAGCTGTTTTTT	CASSLVSSGRRTGELFF
TRBV7-2	TRBD1	TRBJ2-3	NA	TGTGCCAGCAGCTTAGGGGGACAGGGGACAGATACGCAGTATTTT	CASSLGGQGTDTQYF
TRBV29-1	TRBD2	TRBJ2-1	NA	TGCAGCGTCACGCGGACTAGTCGCCATGAGCAGTTCTTC	CSVTRTSRHEQFF
TRBV19	TRBD2	TRBJ2-1	NA	TGTGCCAGTAGTATGACTAGCGGGGGAGCCTACAATGAGCAGTTCTTC	CASSMTSGGAYNEQFF
TRBV4-2	TRBD2	TRBJ2-3	NA	TGTGCCAGCAGCCACACTAGCGGGGGGGCCTTAGATACGCAGTATTTT	CASSHTSGGALDTQYF
TRBV30	NA	TRBJ2-2	NA	TGTGCCTTAAGCCGAGACACTAACACCGGGGAGCTGTTTTTT	CALSRDTNTGELFF
TRBV28	TRBD1	TRBJ2-7	NA	TGTGCCAGCAGTCCCAGGGGCAGGGGGCTCCCCTACGAGCAGTACTTC	CASSPRGRGLPYEQYF
TRBV7-8	NA	TRBJ2-7	NA	TGTGCCAGCAGCTACCGGGATTCAAGCTACGAGCAGTACTTC	CASSYRDSSYEQYF
TRBV7-9	NA	TRBJ2-1	NA	TGTGCCAGCAGCTTTTGGGCGCTTACCTACAATGAGCAGTTCTTC	CASSFWALTYNEQFF